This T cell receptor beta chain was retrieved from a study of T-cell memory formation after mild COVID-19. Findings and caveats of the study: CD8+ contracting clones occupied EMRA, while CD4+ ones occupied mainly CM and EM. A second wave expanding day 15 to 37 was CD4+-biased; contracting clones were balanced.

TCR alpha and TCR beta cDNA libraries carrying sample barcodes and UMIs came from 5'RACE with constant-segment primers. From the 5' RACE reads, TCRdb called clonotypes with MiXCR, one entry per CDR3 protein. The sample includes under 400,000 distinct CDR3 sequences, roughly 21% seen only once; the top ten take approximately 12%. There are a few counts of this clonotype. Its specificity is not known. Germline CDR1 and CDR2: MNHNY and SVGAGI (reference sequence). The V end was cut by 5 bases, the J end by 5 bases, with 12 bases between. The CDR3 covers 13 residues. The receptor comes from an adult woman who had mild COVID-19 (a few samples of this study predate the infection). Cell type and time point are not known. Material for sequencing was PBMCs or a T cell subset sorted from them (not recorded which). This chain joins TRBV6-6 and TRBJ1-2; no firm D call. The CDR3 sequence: CASSGRAGYGYTF. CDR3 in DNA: TGTGCCAGCAGTGGAAGAGCGGGTTATGGCTACACCTTC.